A single sample is the source of the 5 T cell receptor beta chains below, sequenced in a study of T cell changes during pregnancy in multiple sclerosis. TCRdb's table, derived via immunoSEQ multiplex PCR, lists solely in-frame clones and lacks some. Of 45,000 to 60,000 clones listed, about 90% were seen once; the top ten hold about 2%. The sample in question was peripheral blood, obtained in the first trimester of pregnancy. These receptors were taken from a female donor with multiple sclerosis, enrolled in a pregnancy study.

The gene calls are TRBV30 and TRBJ1-2, with D possibly matching TRBD1 (5 bases). Germline V gene sequence: CDR1 GTSNPN, CDR2 SVGIG (reference sequence). The length of the CDR3 is 21 residues. Trimming left V 5 bases short and J 0 bases short, with 34 bases between. CDR3 in DNA: TGTGCCTGGTCAACCCCTTATACGTATATGGTTTATCAGGGTACTAACTATGGCTACACCTTC. It codes for CAWSTPYTYMVYQGTNYGYTF.

The chain combines TRBV2 with TRBJ1-2; 8 positions match TRBD1. This CDR3 is 14 amino acids long. The germline gives CDR1 SNHLY, CDR2 FYNNEI. V dropped 5 bases and J dropped 4; count of bases not matched to a gene: 6. In nucleotides, the CDR3 is TGTGCCAGCAGTCTCCGGGACAGGCTCTATGGCTACACCTTC. This encodes CASSLRDRLYGYTF.

V is TRBV5-1 and J is TRBJ2-2; 7 nucleotides match TRBD1. The V gene's germline CDR1 is SGHRS and CDR2 YFSETQ. Trimming at V came to 4 bases and at J to 5 bases, leaving 5 bases not matched to a gene. The CDR3 has 14 residues. The CDR3, as DNA: TGCGCCAGCAGCCGGACGACAGGGACCGGGGAGCTGTTTTTT. Translation: CASSRTTGTGELFF.

About this clone: The sample holds other DNA sequences that translate to the same CDR3. The genes are TRBV7-9 and TRBJ2-3; 10 bases fit TRBD2. The CDR3 sequence is 15 residues long. The J segment lost 1 base and the V segment lost 3 bases, leaving 1 base of the junction unmatched. Germline loops: CDR1 SEHNR, CDR2 FQNEAQ (reference sequence). The CDR3 sequence is CASSLLAGGTDTQYF. CDR3 DNA: TGTGCCAGCAGCTTGCTAGCGGGGGGCACAGATACGCAGTATTTT.

V usage is TRBV30 and J usage is TRBJ2-7; weak D call: TRBD2 (5 bases). The V end lost 0 bases, the J end lost 2 bases, and 8 bases lay between the germline ends. Germline CDR1 GTSNPN, CDR2 SVGIG (reference sequence). This CDR3 comprises 13 residues. Here the CDR3 reads CAWSVGGTYEQYF. The CDR3 DNA reads as TGTGCCTGGAGTGTAGGAGGTACCTACGAGCAGTACTTC.